The rows below give T cell receptor beta chains drawn from one sample of a study of beta chain features in type 1 diabetes. The assay was immunoSEQ multiplex PCR, and TCRdb's table has in-frame clones only and misses some. The data contain around 150,000 clones, about a tenth of them singletons. The sequenced sample consisted of central memory CD4+ T cells from blood. The receptors were sampled from a young man with type 1 diabetes. The CDR3 runs from the conserved cysteine through the conserved F or W. A D gene is named only where the DNA matches it firmly. Clone size is shown for a subset of rows, as once, few, many or a class of expanded clone.

J gene: TRBJ1-5; V gene: TRBV19; D gene: TRBD1; clone size: few; CDR3 DNA: TGTGCCAGTAGGGGGACAGCTCAACATCAGCCCCAGCATTTT; CDR3 protein: CASRGTAQHQPQHF
J gene: TRBJ1-3; V gene: TRBV9; D gene: TRBD1; clone size: NA; CDR3 DNA: TGTGCCAGCAGCGTGGAAGGGGGCCTAAACACCATATATTTT; CDR3 protein: CASSVEGGLNTIYF
J gene: TRBJ1-1; V gene: TRBV28; D gene: TRBD1; clone size: NA; CDR3 DNA: TGTGCCAGCAGACAACAGGGGGCTGCGGGGAACACTGAAGCTTTCTTT; CDR3 protein: CASRQQGAAGNTEAFF
J gene: TRBJ1-5; V gene: TRBV13; D gene: TRBD1; clone size: NA; CDR3 DNA: TGTGCCAGCAGCTTAGGGGACCGGGACAGCCAGCCCCAGCATTTT; CDR3 protein: CASSLGDRDSQPQHF
J gene: TRBJ2-3; V gene: TRBV5-1; D gene: TRBD1; clone size: NA; CDR3 DNA: TGCGCCAGCAGCTGGGGACAGTCCTTCGCAGATACGCAGTATTTT; CDR3 protein: CASSWGQSFADTQYF
J gene: TRBJ1-3; V gene: TRBV29-1; D gene: TRBD1; clone size: few; CDR3 DNA: TGCAGCGTTGGACAGGGCGGAAACACCATATATTTT; CDR3 protein: CSVGQGGNTIYF
J gene: TRBJ2-5; V gene: TRBV6-5; D gene: NA; clone size: NA; CDR3 DNA: TGTGCCAGCAGTACCTATACGGAGACCCAGTACTTC; CDR3 protein: CASSTYTETQYF
J gene: TRBJ2-2; V gene: TRBV7-3; D gene: TRBD2; clone size: NA; CDR3 DNA: TGTGCCAGCAGCTTACTCGGGAGGGCCGGCGGGGAGCTGTTTTTT; CDR3 protein: CASSLLGRAGGELFF
J gene: TRBJ2-6; V gene: TRBV2; D gene: NA; clone size: few; CDR3 DNA: TGTGCCAGCAGTGAGTCGGGGGGCTCCGGGGCCAACGTCCTGACTTTC; CDR3 protein: CASSESGGSGANVLTF
J gene: TRBJ2-1; V gene: TRBV15; D gene: TRBD1; clone size: NA; CDR3 DNA: TGTGCCACCAGCAGGGGACAGGGGGTCGGTGAGCAGTTCTTC; CDR3 protein: CATSRGQGVGEQFF
J gene: TRBJ2-1; V gene: TRBV7-8; D gene: NA; clone size: NA; CDR3 DNA: TGTGCCAGCAGACGCCGCAGGGATTCCGATGAGCAGTTCTTC; CDR3 protein: CASRRRRDSDEQFF
J gene: TRBJ2-1; V gene: TRBV7-2; D gene: TRBD2; clone size: few; CDR3 DNA: TGTGCCAGCAGCTTCGCGGGACTAGCGGGGTACAATGAGCAGTTCTTC; CDR3 protein: CASSFAGLAGYNEQFF
J gene: TRBJ1-2; V gene: TRBV19; D gene: TRBD1; clone size: few; CDR3 DNA: TGTGCCAGTGGGGACAGAACTACTAACTATGGCTACACCTTC; CDR3 protein: CASGDRTTNYGYTF
J gene: TRBJ2-1; V gene: TRBV5-1; D gene: NA; clone size: few; CDR3 DNA: TGCGCCAGCAGCTTGGCAGTCGTCAATGAGCAGTTCTTC; CDR3 protein: CASSLAVVNEQFF
J gene: TRBJ2-5; V gene: TRBV4-2; D gene: TRBD2; clone size: NA; CDR3 DNA: TGTGCCAGCAGCCAATATGGGACTAGCGGGAATGGAGAGACCCAGTACTTC; CDR3 protein: CASSQYGTSGNGETQYF
J gene: TRBJ1-1; V gene: TRBV5-4; D gene: TRBD1; clone size: few; CDR3 DNA: TGTGCCAGCAGCTTGGACCCACAGGGGTCGAACACTGAAGCTTTCTTT; CDR3 protein: CASSLDPQGSNTEAFF
J gene: TRBJ1-1; V gene: TRBV7-9; D gene: NA; clone size: few; CDR3 DNA: TGTGCCAGCAGCGGCGGGCGTTTGAACACTGAAGCTTTCTTT; CDR3 protein: CASSGGRLNTEAFF
J gene: TRBJ1-2; V gene: TRBV4-3; D gene: NA; clone size: few; CDR3 DNA: TGCGCCAGCAGCCAAGAGTTTAGAGCTAACTATGGCTACACCTTC; CDR3 protein: CASSQEFRANYGYTF
J gene: TRBJ2-3; V gene: TRBV2; D gene: NA; clone size: NA; CDR3 DNA: TGTGCCAGCAGTGTTGGGAGAGCTATGGCAGATACGCAGTATTTT; CDR3 protein: CASSVGRAMADTQYF
J gene: TRBJ1-2; V gene: TRBV5-1; D gene: TRBD1; clone size: few; CDR3 DNA: TGCGCCAGCAGCTTGGCCCCCGGGACAGGGCCTAACTATGGCTACACCTTC; CDR3 protein: CASSLAPGTGPNYGYTF
J gene: TRBJ1-1; V gene: TRBV7-9; D gene: NA; clone size: few; CDR3 DNA: TGTGCCAGCAGCTTAGAAACGGGGGAAGCTTTCTTT; CDR3 protein: CASSLETGEAFF
J gene: TRBJ2-5; V gene: TRBV9; D gene: NA; clone size: NA; CDR3 DNA: TGTGCCAGCACTCCCAGGGGGGACGGGACAGCCGAGACCCAGTACTTC; CDR3 protein: CASTPRGDGTAETQYF
J gene: TRBJ2-7; V gene: TRBV27; D gene: NA; clone size: few; CDR3 DNA: TGTGCCTCAGCACTTCAGGGCACCTACGAGCAGTACTTC; CDR3 protein: CASALQGTYEQYF
J gene: TRBJ2-1; V gene: TRBV11-2; D gene: NA; clone size: few; CDR3 DNA: TGTGCCAGCAGGTCGGTAGGGGATGAGCAGTTCTTC; CDR3 protein: CASRSVGDEQFF
J gene: TRBJ2-7; V gene: TRBV4-3; D gene: TRBD2; clone size: many; CDR3 DNA: TGCGCCAGCAGCCACAAAAGCGGGGGGGTTTACGAGCAGTACTTC; CDR3 protein: CASSHKSGGVYEQYF
J gene: TRBJ1-2; V gene: TRBV7-2; D gene: TRBD1; clone size: NA; CDR3 DNA: TGTGCCAGCAGCCCATATACACAGGGGATAGGCTACACCTTC; CDR3 protein: CASSPYTQGIGYTF
J gene: TRBJ2-7; V gene: TRBV14; D gene: TRBD2; clone size: NA; CDR3 DNA: TGTGCCAGCAGCCGAATAATTGGGACTAGCGGGAGCTACGAGCAGTACTTC; CDR3 protein: CASSRIIGTSGSYEQYF
J gene: TRBJ2-1; V gene: TRBV7-9; D gene: TRBD2; clone size: many; CDR3 DNA: TGTGCCAGCACCTGGGGAGGGGACTACAATGAGCAGTTCTTC; CDR3 protein: CASTWGGDYNEQFF
J gene: TRBJ2-3; V gene: TRBV29-1; D gene: NA; clone size: few; CDR3 DNA: TGCAGCGCTACTGACTTTAAAGATACGCAGTATTTT; CDR3 protein: CSATDFKDTQYF
J gene: TRBJ2-7; V gene: TRBV7-2; D gene: TRBD2; clone size: NA; CDR3 DNA: TGTGCCAGCAGCTTAGGGGGCGGGAGGTACTACGAGCAGTACTTC; CDR3 protein: CASSLGGGRYYEQYF
J gene: TRBJ2-5; V gene: TRBV27; D gene: NA; clone size: NA; CDR3 DNA: TGTGCCAGCAGTTTACGGGGAGAGACCCAGTACTTC; CDR3 protein: CASSLRGETQYF
J gene: TRBJ1-5; V gene: TRBV7-9; D gene: TRBD1; clone size: few; CDR3 DNA: TGTGCCAGCAGCCGGGACAGGATTAGCAATCAGCCCCAGCATTTT; CDR3 protein: CASSRDRISNQPQHF
J gene: TRBJ1-1; V gene: TRBV29-1; D gene: NA; clone size: few; CDR3 DNA: TGCAGCGTTGTATGGCATCAGAACACTGAAGCTTTCTTT; CDR3 protein: CSVVWHQNTEAFF
J gene: TRBJ2-3; V gene: TRBV19; D gene: TRBD2; clone size: NA; CDR3 DNA: TGTGCCAGTAGTTACGGGACTAGCGACACAGATACGCAGTATTTT; CDR3 protein: CASSYGTSDTDTQYF
J gene: TRBJ1-1; V gene: TRBV5-1; D gene: TRBD1; clone size: few; CDR3 DNA: TGCGCCAGCAGCTCGGCTAAGGGGGCGAACACTGAAGCTTTCTTT; CDR3 protein: CASSSAKGANTEAFF
J gene: TRBJ2-7; V gene: TRBV18; D gene: TRBD1; clone size: NA; CDR3 DNA: TGTGCCAGCTCACCGGGGGGACAGGTAGTGCACGAGCAGTACTTC; CDR3 protein: CASSPGGQVVHEQYF
J gene: TRBJ2-1; V gene: TRBV29-1; D gene: TRBD2; clone size: NA; CDR3 DNA: TGCAGCGTTGGTGCTAGCGGGAGGGATGAGCAGTTCTTC; CDR3 protein: CSVGASGRDEQFF
J gene: TRBJ2-3; V gene: TRBV5-1; D gene: NA; clone size: NA; CDR3 DNA: TGCGCCAGCAGCCCGGAGGCAGATACGCAGTATTTT; CDR3 protein: CASSPEADTQYF
J gene: TRBJ1-4; V gene: TRBV28; D gene: NA; clone size: NA; CDR3 DNA: TGTGCCACCTTGCCCCAGGGAGGTTATGAAAAACTGTTTTTT; CDR3 protein: CATLPQGGYEKLFF
J gene: TRBJ1-4; V gene: TRBV7-2; D gene: NA; clone size: few; CDR3 DNA: TGTGCCAGCAGCTTAGAGCGTGAAAAACTGTTTTTT; CDR3 protein: CASSLEREKLFF
J gene: TRBJ1-5; V gene: TRBV2; D gene: TRBD1; clone size: few; CDR3 DNA: TGTGCCATTAGTGGGACAGAACGGCAGCCCCAGCATTTT; CDR3 protein: CAISGTERQPQHF
J gene: TRBJ2-6; V gene: TRBV14; D gene: NA; clone size: many; CDR3 DNA: TGTGCCAGCAGGGGCACAGGGCACTCTGGGGCCAACGTCCTGACTTTC; CDR3 protein: CASRGTGHSGANVLTF
J gene: TRBJ2-2; V gene: TRBV9; D gene: NA; clone size: few; CDR3 DNA: TGTGCCAGCAGCGTAGCTTTCGGGGAGCTGTTTTTT; CDR3 protein: CASSVAFGELFF
J gene: TRBJ1-3; V gene: TRBV27; D gene: NA; clone size: few; CDR3 DNA: TGTGCCAGCAGTTTTGGGAGGGTCTCTGGAAACACCATATATTTT; CDR3 protein: CASSFGRVSGNTIYF
J gene: TRBJ2-3; V gene: TRBV5-6; D gene: TRBD1; clone size: few; CDR3 DNA: TGTGCCAGCAGCTCCCAGGACAGGGATCTTTACACAGATACGCAGTATTTT; CDR3 protein: CASSSQDRDLYTDTQYF
J gene: TRBJ2-4; V gene: TRBV13; D gene: TRBD1; clone size: NA; CDR3 DNA: TGTGCCAGCAGCTCCCGGGACAGGGGTTCGGGCATTCAGTACTTC; CDR3 protein: CASSSRDRGSGIQYF